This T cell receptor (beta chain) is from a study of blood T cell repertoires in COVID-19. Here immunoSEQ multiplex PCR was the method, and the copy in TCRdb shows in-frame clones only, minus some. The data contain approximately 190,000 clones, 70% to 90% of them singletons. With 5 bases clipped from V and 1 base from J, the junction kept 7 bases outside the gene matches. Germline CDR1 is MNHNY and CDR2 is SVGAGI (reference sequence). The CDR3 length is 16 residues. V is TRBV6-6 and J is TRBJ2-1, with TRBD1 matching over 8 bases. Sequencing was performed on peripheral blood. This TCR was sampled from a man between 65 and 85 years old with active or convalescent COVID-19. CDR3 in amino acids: CASSPPRQGSYNEQFF. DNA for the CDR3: TGTGCCAGCAGTCCCCCCAGACAGGGGTCCTACAATGAGCAGTTCTTC.